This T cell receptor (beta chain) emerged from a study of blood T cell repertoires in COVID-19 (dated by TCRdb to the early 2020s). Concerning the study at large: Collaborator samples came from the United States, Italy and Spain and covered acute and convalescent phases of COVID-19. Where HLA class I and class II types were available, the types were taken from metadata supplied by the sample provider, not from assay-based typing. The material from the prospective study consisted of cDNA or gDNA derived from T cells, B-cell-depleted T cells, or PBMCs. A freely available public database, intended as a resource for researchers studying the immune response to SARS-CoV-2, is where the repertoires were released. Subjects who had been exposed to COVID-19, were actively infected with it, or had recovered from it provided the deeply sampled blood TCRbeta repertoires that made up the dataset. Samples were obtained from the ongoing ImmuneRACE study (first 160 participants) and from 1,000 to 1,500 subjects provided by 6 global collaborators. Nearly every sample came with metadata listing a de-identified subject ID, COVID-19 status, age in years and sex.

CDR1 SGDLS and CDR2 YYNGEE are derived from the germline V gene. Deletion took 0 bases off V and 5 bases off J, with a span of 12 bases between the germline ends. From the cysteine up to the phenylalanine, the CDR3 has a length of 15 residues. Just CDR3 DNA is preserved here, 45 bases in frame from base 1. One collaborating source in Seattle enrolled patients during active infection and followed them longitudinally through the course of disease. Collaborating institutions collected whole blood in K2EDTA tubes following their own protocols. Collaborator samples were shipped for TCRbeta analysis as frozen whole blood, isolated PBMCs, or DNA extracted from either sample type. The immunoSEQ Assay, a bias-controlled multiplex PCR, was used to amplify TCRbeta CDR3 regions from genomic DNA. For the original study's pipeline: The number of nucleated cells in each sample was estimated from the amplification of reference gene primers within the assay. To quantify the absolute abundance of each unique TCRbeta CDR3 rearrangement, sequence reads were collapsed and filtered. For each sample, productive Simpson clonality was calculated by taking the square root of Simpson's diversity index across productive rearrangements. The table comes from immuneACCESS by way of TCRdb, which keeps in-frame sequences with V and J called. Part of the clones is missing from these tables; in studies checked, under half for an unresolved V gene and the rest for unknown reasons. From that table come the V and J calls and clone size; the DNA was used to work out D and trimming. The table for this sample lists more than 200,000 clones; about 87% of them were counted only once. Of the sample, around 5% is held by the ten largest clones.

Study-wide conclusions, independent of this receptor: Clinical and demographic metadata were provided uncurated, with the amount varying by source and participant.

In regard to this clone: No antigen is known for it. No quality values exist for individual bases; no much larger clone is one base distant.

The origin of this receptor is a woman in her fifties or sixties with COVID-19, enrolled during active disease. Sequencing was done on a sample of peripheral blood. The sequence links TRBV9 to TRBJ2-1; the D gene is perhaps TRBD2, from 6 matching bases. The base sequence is TGTGCCAGCAGCGTAGGGCTAGCGAGCCACAATGAGCAGTTCTTC. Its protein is CASSVGLASHNEQFF.